Shown below are 9 T cell receptor beta chains from a single sample sequenced in a study of shared T cell receptors in the human thymus. Libraries were prepared by immunoSEQ multiplex PCR; TCRdb keeps only in-frame clonotypes and omits some of them. In the table there are 600,000 to 900,000 clones, roughly 85% of which are singletons. This sample also belongs to another study, concerning human thymus T cells.

The source material was thymocytes. The receptors were gathered from a girl in the first two years of life with a congenital heart defect.

The rearrangement joins TRBV7-9 to TRBJ2-7, with 12 bases lining up with TRBD1. V dropped 1 base and J dropped 6; count of bases not matched to a gene: 4. The CDR3 runs to 15 residues. Per the germline V gene, CDR1 is SEHNR and CDR2 is FQNEAQ (reference sequence). The CDR3 DNA reads as TGTGCCAGCAGCTTAGTTGGGACAGGGGGCTCCGAGCAGTACTTC. Protein sequence: CASSLVGTGGSEQYF.

J is TRBJ2-3 and V is TRBV29-1; 10 positions agree with TRBD1. There are 13 residues in the CDR3. J lost 7 bases, V lost 7 bases, and 8 bases had no gene match. Germline loops: CDR1 SQVTM, CDR2 ANQGSEA. The CDR3 loop reads CSARDRGVYTQYF. The CDR3 nucleotides read TGCAGCGCCCGGGACAGGGGTGTTTATACGCAGTATTTT.

A few counts support this clone. This sequence joins TRBV7-9 and TRBJ2-7, with a possible D match to TRBD2 (7 bases). V was cut by 6 bases and J by 4 bases, with 19 bases left in between. Germline V CDR1 and CDR2: SEHNR, FQNEAQ (reference sequence). There are 15 residues in the CDR3. The CDR3 region is CASRDRGGHRYEQYF. CDR3 in DNA: TGTGCCAGCAGGGATAGGGGGGGGCATCGTTACGAGCAGTACTTC.

The V gene is TRBV28, the J gene TRBJ2-4, with 7 bases that match TRBD1. J was trimmed by 0 bases and V by 6 bases; bases with no gene match: 11. This CDR3 has 17 residues. Germline V gives CDR1 MDHEN, CDR2 SYDVKM. Here the CDR3 reads CASSQPGQVIAKNIQYF. CDR3 coding DNA: TGTGCCAGCAGCCAACCCGGACAGGTCATAGCCAAAAACATTCAGTACTTC.

This chain connects TRBV7-9 to TRBJ1-1, with 11 bases matching TRBD1. Germline V gives CDR1 SEHNR, CDR2 FQNEAQ (reference sequence). This CDR3 comprises 17 residues. J gave up 1 base and V 5 bases, and 9 bases lay outside the gene matches. This chain's CDR3 is CASSRRRDRGSNTEAFF. CDR3 sequence (DNA): TGTGCCAGCAGCCGCCGCCGGGACAGGGGGTCGAACACTGAAGCTTTCTTT. The entire variable domain, with the rest obtained from reference TRBV7-9 and TRBJ1-1, is as follows: DTGVSQNPRHKITKRGQNVTFRCDPISEHNRLYWYRQTLGQGPEFLTYFQNEAQLEKSRLLSDRFSAERPKGSFSTLEIQRTEQGDSAMYLCASSRRRDRGSNTEAFFGQGTRLTVV.

The chain combines TRBV4-2 with TRBJ2-2, with 8 bases that match TRBD2. Unmatched junction bases numbered 14, after V lost 4 bases and J lost 1 base. The CDR3 spans 19 residues. Germline lookup yields CDR1 LGHNA and CDR2 YNFKEQ. The DNA of the CDR3 is TGTGCCAGCAGCCGGGGGCGCGAGAGCGGGGGCTTGAACACCGGGGAGCTGTTTTTT. Protein sequence: CASSRGRESGGLNTGELFF.

The chain couples TRBV19 to TRBJ1-2, with 9 bases matching TRBD1. The V and J ends lost 7 bases and 7 bases, in that order; junction bases with no gene match: 16. Germline CDR1 LNHDA, CDR2 SQIVND (reference sequence). The CDR3 extends over 16 amino acids. In DNA form, the CDR3 reads TGTGCCAGTAAACCCCCTCAAACAGGGGGCATGATTGGCTACACCTTC. Amino acids: CASKPPQTGGMIGYTF.

The sample holds one count of this clone. In nucleotides, the CDR3 is TGTGCCAGCAGTTTAGCGGGGGGCCACCTATTTTGGCAGTTCTTC. This encodes CASSLAGGHLFWQFF. V is TRBV6-5 and J is TRBJ2-1, with 10 bases lining up with TRBD2. J lost 12 bases, V lost 4 bases, and 12 bases had no gene match. CDR1 MNHEY and CDR2 SVGAGI come from the germline V gene. The CDR3 loop spans 15 amino acids.

This rearrangement joins TRBV9 to TRBJ1-6; D is ambiguous. The ends were cut back, 4 bases at V and 9 bases at J, with 11 bases in the middle. Germline CDR1 and CDR2: SGDLS and YYNGEE. CDR3 length equals 13 residues. CDR3 DNA: TGTGCCAGCAGCTCCCGCAGATTTTCACCCCTCCACTTT. It codes for CASSSRRFSPLHF.